Listed below are T cell receptor beta chains from one sample, sequenced in a study of blood T cell repertoires in COVID-19. Sequencing used immunoSEQ multiplex PCR; TCRdb keeps in-frame clones, though not all of them. The table lists about 190,000 clones, 70% to 85% of them singletons, with roughly 3% in the top ten. Input material: PBMCs or T cells enriched from blood (not recorded which). These receptors were taken from a woman aged 30 to 39 who had recovered from COVID-19. CDR3s leave out the opening cysteine and the closing phenylalanine or tryptophan. Each record gives: J gene, V gene, CDR3 protein.

TRBJ2-1,TRBV7-3,ASSKGRDNEQF
TRBJ1-5,TRBV3-1/TRBV3-2,ASSQDLTGSQPQH
TRBJ2-3,TRBV15,ATSHLPSAGETDTQY
TRBJ2-5,TRBV6-1,ASSEEGVTQRAQY
TRBJ2-3,TRBV21-1,ASSRGEGPTDTQY
TRBJ2-3,TRBV18,ASSPDGSTDTQY
TRBJ1-1,TRBV4-2,ASSQTGKNTEAF
TRBJ2-7,TRBV11-2,ASSSAGVYYEQY
TRBJ2-1,TRBV24-1,ATSDPPGTSGRNEQF
TRBJ2-5,TRBV28,ASSLGTGGFSGETQY
TRBJ2-1,TRBV10-3,AISESGRGLNEQF
TRBJ1-2,TRBV18,ASSKSGANYGYT
TRBJ2-1,TRBV9,ASSPRTSGTTYNEQF
TRBJ1-2,TRBV2,ASRVGGYGYT
TRBJ2-7,TRBV11-2,ASSLSRVNVGEQY
TRBJ1-1,TRBV27,ASSPQAGGWRNTEAF
TRBJ2-3,TRBV7-2,ASSSRTRGGDTQY
TRBJ1-6,TRBV25-1,ASSPQNSPLH
TRBJ2-3,TRBV6-5,ASSWTASTDTQY
TRBJ2-2,TRBV28,ASRMTGLAGELF
TRBJ2-7,TRBV21-1,ASNTVRHPSYEQY
TRBJ2-2,TRBV24-1,ATSDSGEENTGELF
TRBJ1-1,TRBV28,ASRKTGGLGTEAF
TRBJ1-6,TRBV5-1,ASSSGVDRSNH
TRBJ1-5,TRBV6-5,ASSLDRVSNQPQH
TRBJ1-5,TRBV28,ASSPSGWDQPQH
TRBJ2-1,TRBV29-1,SVLAGGTWYEQF
TRBJ2-3,TRBV2,ASSERFRTSLPDTQY
TRBJ1-4,TRBV5-1,ASSLGVGQFNEKLF
TRBJ1-1,TRBV9,ASSVDPTGTVNTEAF
TRBJ2-1,TRBV10-2,ASGTRGTGTRVDEQF
TRBJ1-4,TRBV6-5,ASSGAGTRDEKLF
TRBJ1-6,TRBV5-1,ASSLTGASYNSPLH
TRBJ1-2,TRBV5-6,ASSNRDRVVPANYGYT
TRBJ1-1,TRBV29-1,SVAAGRTNTEAF
TRBJ1-1,TRBV7-6,ASSWARGRGSNTEAF
TRBJ2-5,TRBV3-1/TRBV3-2,ASSLASGRGQETQY
TRBJ1-5,TRBV3-1/TRBV3-2,ASSLDISNQPQH
TRBJ2-2,TRBV10-1,ASSVGGGPNTGELF
TRBJ1-1,TRBV11-2,ASSLEH